This TCR beta chain was captured by sequencing in a study of blood T cell repertoires in COVID-19. Study background: PBMCs, B-cell-depleted T cells, or T cells provided the cDNA or gDNA that made up the material.

The germline V and J ends were trimmed by 3 bases and 3 bases, with 8 bases remaining between them. This CDR3 is 13 amino acids long. Germline loops: CDR1 SGHNT, CDR2 YYREEE (reference sequence). Here immunoSEQ multiplex PCR was the method, and the copy in TCRdb shows in-frame clones only, minus some. The data hold 150,000 to 200,000 clones, with over 75% observed a single time. The sample comprised peripheral blood. The J gene is TRBJ2-3, the V gene TRBV5-4; TRBD1 is a possible D gene (6 bases). The receptor was isolated from a human donor in a cohort sampled during active COVID-19. CDR3: CASSSQGTDTQYF. The CDR3 coding sequence is TGTGCCAGCAGCTCGCAGGGGACAGATACGCAGTATTTT.